This T cell receptor (beta chain) was retrieved from a study of CD8 T cells in Susac syndrome. The RNA input was 0.5 to 1 ug, and it was reverse transcribed with random hexamers. Amplification of TCR beta CDR3 spanned 54 Vbeta and 13 Jbeta via immunoSEQ multiplex PCR. TCRdb reanalysed the immunoSEQ multiplex PCR reads using MiXCR and keeps one entry per CDR3 protein. The sample carries 150,000 to 200,000 distinct CDR3 sequences, around 94% recorded once. TCR beta was sequenced from blood CD8+ and CD4+ T cells. Healthy donors matched for age and sex were used as controls. TEMRA cells were FACS-enriched, with CD8+ and CD4+ T cells isolated negatively. This clonotype was seen just once. The TCR originated in a human donor in good health. The sample taken for sequencing was CD4+ T cells from PBMCs.

DNA for the CDR3: TGCGCCAGCAGCCATTTGGCCGGTCCTCGAGGGGCCAACGTCCTGACTTTC. The encoded protein is CASSHLAGPRGANVLTF. The chain links TRBV4-3 to TRBJ2-6; D remains unclear. The CDR3 extends over 17 amino acids. The germline V and J ends were trimmed by 3 bases and 4 bases, with 16 bases remaining between them. CDR1 is LGHNA and CDR2 is YSLEER in the germline V gene.